A selection of T cell receptor beta chains follows, all from one sample in a study of blood T cell repertoires in COVID-19. The repertoire was sequenced with immunoSEQ multiplex PCR; TCRdb's copy has only in-frame clones and lacks some. The repertoire holds under 500,000 clones, with about 85% as singletons. The sample consisted of PBMCs or T cells enriched from blood (not recorded which). The receptor set was obtained from a woman between 18 and 30 years old with acute COVID-19. CDR3s include the opening cysteine and the closing phenylalanine or tryptophan. The order of the fields is D gene, V gene, clone size, CDR3 length, J gene, CDR3 DNA, CDR3 protein. D genes are given only for firm matches. The size of a clone is reported for some rows only, either as once, few or many, or as a class for expanded clones.

D gene: NA; V gene: TRBV6-5; clone size: NA; CDR3 length: 15; J gene: TRBJ2-7; CDR3 DNA: TGTGCCAGCAGTTTAGGGCAGGGAATTGCCTACGAGCAGTACTTC; CDR3 protein: CASSLGQGIAYEQYF
D gene: NA; V gene: TRBV11-2; clone size: NA; CDR3 length: 14; J gene: TRBJ2-1; CDR3 DNA: TGTGCCAGCAGCTTGGCCCGCTCAGGTAATGAGCAGTTCTTC; CDR3 protein: CASSLARSGNEQFF
D gene: NA; V gene: TRBV4-1; clone size: once; CDR3 length: 16; J gene: TRBJ1-2; CDR3 DNA: TGCGCCAGCAGCCAAGGGAGGGTTAACACCGTAAACGGCTACACCTTC; CDR3 protein: CASSQGRVNTVNGYTF
D gene: NA; V gene: TRBV7-9; clone size: NA; CDR3 length: 12; J gene: TRBJ1-3; CDR3 DNA: TGTGCCAGCAGCTTAACAGGGCACACCATATATTTT; CDR3 protein: CASSLTGHTIYF
D gene: TRBD2; V gene: TRBV6-5; clone size: NA; CDR3 length: 16; J gene: TRBJ2-2; CDR3 DNA: TGTGCCAGCAGTTACTCGGGACTAGCGCTGCCCGGGGAGCTGTTTTTT; CDR3 protein: CASSYSGLALPGELFF
D gene: TRBD1; V gene: TRBV25-1; clone size: NA; CDR3 length: 14; J gene: TRBJ2-7; CDR3 DNA: TGTGCCAGCAGCCAGGACAGGGGACCCTTCGAGCAGTACTTC; CDR3 protein: CASSQDRGPFEQYF
D gene: TRBD1; V gene: TRBV27; clone size: NA; CDR3 length: 15; J gene: TRBJ1-6; CDR3 DNA: TGTGCCAGCAGCGACTCGGACAGGGGGCTTTCACCCCTCCACTTT; CDR3 protein: CASSDSDRGLSPLHF
D gene: TRBD1; V gene: TRBV12-3/TRBV12-4; clone size: NA; CDR3 length: 13; J gene: TRBJ1-4; CDR3 DNA: TGTGCCAGCATGGGACAGGGGAATGAAAAACTGTTTTTT; CDR3 protein: CASMGQGNEKLFF
D gene: TRBD1; V gene: TRBV5-1; clone size: NA; CDR3 length: 14; J gene: TRBJ1-5; CDR3 DNA: TGCGCCAGCAGCGTGGGGACAGGCAATCAGCCCCAGCATTTT; CDR3 protein: CASSVGTGNQPQHF
D gene: TRBD2; V gene: TRBV7-8; clone size: NA; CDR3 length: 16; J gene: TRBJ2-5; CDR3 DNA: TGTGCCAGCAGCCCGAGACTAGCGGGGGACCAAGAGACCCAGTACTTC; CDR3 protein: CASSPRLAGDQETQYF
D gene: NA; V gene: TRBV7-9; clone size: NA; CDR3 length: 16; J gene: TRBJ1-1; CDR3 DNA: TGTGCCAGCAGCCCGAGGCCCCCCGGGTTTAACACTGAAGCTTTCTTT; CDR3 protein: CASSPRPPGFNTEAFF
D gene: TRBD1; V gene: TRBV5-1; clone size: NA; CDR3 length: 15; J gene: TRBJ2-1; CDR3 DNA: TGCGCCAGCAGCTTGGGTCTGACAGGGCTCAATGAGCAGTTCTTC; CDR3 protein: CASSLGLTGLNEQFF
D gene: NA; V gene: TRBV7-9; clone size: NA; CDR3 length: 15; J gene: TRBJ2-1; CDR3 DNA: TGTGCCAGCAGCCCAGAGGTCCCAAAGAGGAATGAGCAGTTCTTC; CDR3 protein: CASSPEVPKRNEQFF
D gene: TRBD1; V gene: TRBV2; clone size: NA; CDR3 length: 15; J gene: TRBJ2-1; CDR3 DNA: TGTGCCAGCAGTGCGGACAGGGTCTCCTACAATGAGCAGTTCTTC; CDR3 protein: CASSADRVSYNEQFF
D gene: NA; V gene: TRBV7-3; clone size: NA; CDR3 length: 13; J gene: TRBJ1-1; CDR3 DNA: TGTGCCAGCAGTTCCACAGGGAACACTGAAGCTTTCTTT; CDR3 protein: CASSSTGNTEAFF
D gene: NA; V gene: TRBV7-3; clone size: NA; CDR3 length: 14; J gene: TRBJ1-2; CDR3 DNA: TGTGCCAGCACCCCCAGGTCAACTAACTATGGCTACACCTTC; CDR3 protein: CASTPRSTNYGYTF
D gene: TRBD1; V gene: TRBV25-1; clone size: NA; CDR3 length: 11; J gene: TRBJ1-1; CDR3 DNA: TGTGCCAGCAGTGCCGGACAGGGGGCTTTCTTT; CDR3 protein: CASSAGQGAFF
D gene: TRBD2; V gene: TRBV5-1; clone size: NA; CDR3 length: 15; J gene: TRBJ2-2; CDR3 DNA: TGCGCCAGCAGCTTGTCTAGCGGGAGGACCGGGGAGCTGTTTTTT; CDR3 protein: CASSLSSGRTGELFF
D gene: TRBD1; V gene: TRBV29-1; clone size: few; CDR3 length: 15; J gene: TRBJ2-5; CDR3 DNA: TGCAGCGTTAAACCCGGGACAGGGGTTGTGGAGACCCAGTACTTC; CDR3 protein: CSVKPGTGVVETQYF
D gene: TRBD1; V gene: TRBV28; clone size: once; CDR3 length: 13; J gene: TRBJ1-2; CDR3 DNA: TGTGCCACCCATTTGACAGGGAACTATGGCTACACCTTC; CDR3 protein: CATHLTGNYGYTF
D gene: NA; V gene: TRBV3-1/TRBV3-2; clone size: NA; CDR3 length: 16; J gene: TRBJ1-2; CDR3 DNA: TGTGCCAGCAGCCATTCCCCGGTTGTCTCTAACTATGGCTACACCTTC; CDR3 protein: CASSHSPVVSNYGYTF
D gene: TRBD1; V gene: TRBV7-9; clone size: NA; CDR3 length: 15; J gene: TRBJ1-3; CDR3 DNA: TGTGCCAGCAGCCAACCAGGGGGTTTCGGAAACACCATATATTTT; CDR3 protein: CASSQPGGFGNTIYF
D gene: NA; V gene: TRBV27; clone size: NA; CDR3 length: 13; J gene: TRBJ2-7; CDR3 DNA: TGTGCCAGCTCAACAATGTCAGGATACGAGCAGTACTTC; CDR3 protein: CASSTMSGYEQYF
D gene: NA; V gene: TRBV5-6; clone size: once; CDR3 length: 12; J gene: TRBJ1-5; CDR3 DNA: TGTGCCAGCAGCCCCCCACTCCAGCCCCAGCATTTT; CDR3 protein: CASSPPLQPQHF
D gene: TRBD2; V gene: TRBV9; clone size: NA; CDR3 length: 18; J gene: TRBJ2-2; CDR3 DNA: TGTGCCAGCAGCGTAGCAGCTAGCGGATCAACGAACACCGGGGAGCTGTTTTTT; CDR3 protein: CASSVAASGSTNTGELFF
D gene: TRBD2; V gene: TRBV27; clone size: few; CDR3 length: 15; J gene: TRBJ2-2; CDR3 DNA: TGTGCCAGCAGGGGAACTAGCGCCAGTGCCGGGGAGCTGTTTTTT; CDR3 protein: CASRGTSASAGELFF
D gene: TRBD1; V gene: TRBV4-1; clone size: NA; CDR3 length: 14; J gene: TRBJ1-2; CDR3 DNA: TGCGCCAGCAGCCAAGACGGGACAGGCTATGGCTACACCTTC; CDR3 protein: CASSQDGTGYGYTF
D gene: NA; V gene: TRBV28; clone size: NA; CDR3 length: 12; J gene: TRBJ1-4; CDR3 DNA: TGTGCCAGCGCAGGGAGGAGTGAAAAACTGTTTTTT; CDR3 protein: CASAGRSEKLFF
D gene: NA; V gene: TRBV11-2; clone size: NA; CDR3 length: 14; J gene: TRBJ1-1; CDR3 DNA: TGTGCCAGCAGCTTCGGCGGAGGGAACACTGAAGCTTTCTTT; CDR3 protein: CASSFGGGNTEAFF
D gene: NA; V gene: TRBV3-1/TRBV3-2; clone size: few; CDR3 length: 14; J gene: TRBJ2-7; CDR3 DNA: TGTGCCAGCAGCCAAGCGGCGGCATCATACGAGCAGTACTTC; CDR3 protein: CASSQAAASYEQYF
D gene: NA; V gene: TRBV27; clone size: NA; CDR3 length: 15; J gene: TRBJ2-7; CDR3 DNA: TGTGCCAGCAGTCCTACCCTTGACAGATACTACGAGCAGTACTTC; CDR3 protein: CASSPTLDRYYEQYF
D gene: NA; V gene: TRBV29-1; clone size: NA; CDR3 length: 15; J gene: TRBJ2-4; CDR3 DNA: TGCAGCGTTGAAGATCTCGGGGGTGGCAAAAACATTCAGTACTTC; CDR3 protein: CSVEDLGGGKNIQYF
D gene: TRBD1; V gene: TRBV11-2; clone size: once; CDR3 length: 15; J gene: TRBJ2-7; CDR3 DNA: TGTGCCAGCAGCTCACAGGGGATGGCCTCCTACGAGCAGTACTTC; CDR3 protein: CASSSQGMASYEQYF
D gene: TRBD2; V gene: TRBV6-5; clone size: NA; CDR3 length: 13; J gene: TRBJ2-3; CDR3 DNA: TGTGCCAGCTCGCGGGGGGGCACAGATACGCAGTATTTT; CDR3 protein: CASSRGGTDTQYF
D gene: TRBD1; V gene: TRBV15; clone size: NA; CDR3 length: 15; J gene: TRBJ1-2; CDR3 DNA: TGTGCCACCAGCAGAGATCCAGGGGGAGACTATGGCTACACCTTC; CDR3 protein: CATSRDPGGDYGYTF
D gene: TRBD1; V gene: TRBV6-5; clone size: NA; CDR3 length: 16; J gene: TRBJ1-1; CDR3 DNA: TGTGCCAGCAGTTACGTGCAGGGGGCCGAGGGCACTGAAGCTTTCTTT; CDR3 protein: CASSYVQGAEGTEAFF
D gene: NA; V gene: TRBV27; clone size: NA; CDR3 length: 13; J gene: TRBJ2-6; CDR3 DNA: TGTGCCAGCAGTTATTATGGGGCCAACGTCCTGACTTTC; CDR3 protein: CASSYYGANVLTF
D gene: NA; V gene: TRBV12-3/TRBV12-4; clone size: once; CDR3 length: 13; J gene: TRBJ1-1; CDR3 DNA: TGTGCCAGCAGTTCTTCCGCCCCGATAGCAGCTTTCTTT; CDR3 protein: CASSSSAPIAAFF
D gene: NA; V gene: TRBV3-1/TRBV3-2; clone size: NA; CDR3 length: 14; J gene: TRBJ2-2; CDR3 DNA: TGTGCCAGCAGCCAAGACACCCACGGTCGGGAGCTGTTTTTT; CDR3 protein: CASSQDTHGRELFF